Reported below is one TCR beta chain. Its antigen is unknown. Sequenced with the Oncomine TCR Beta short-read assay was DNA taken from cultured CD4+ T cells. TCRdb ran MiXCR on the PCR reads and lists one entry per CDR3 protein. In the table there are roughly 21,000 distinct CDR3 sequences, around 68% of which are singletons. This entry is derived from a study of vaccination and CD4 T cells after COVID-19. Treatment indicated: roughly 11-day PBMC culture with coronavirus spike peptide pools or control peptides (ViraFEST assay). Over 1.5 million PBMCs went into each well for culture with 10 IU/ml IL-2 and around 10 ug/ml peptide pools. Looked up from germline, CDR1 is SNHLY and CDR2 is FYNNEI. The V gene lost 8 bases and the J gene lost 0 bases, with 19 bases spanning the gap. The CDR3 is made up of 17 amino acids.

The sample consisted of CD4+ T cells from blood, cultured in vitro, taken before SARS-CoV-2 vaccination. The chain is built from TRBV2 and TRBJ2-2, with D possibly matching TRBD2 (6 bases). This sequence originates from a human donor who received a COVID-19 vaccine. In DNA form, the CDR3 reads TGTGCCAGCGGTAGACCAGTAACTAGCTCGAACACCGGGGAGCTGTTTTTT. This sequence encodes CASGRPVTSSNTGELFF.